Listed here are 25 T cell receptor beta chains from one sample, sequenced in a study of blood T cell repertoires in COVID-19. This table comes from immunoSEQ multiplex PCR, and its TCRdb copy is limited to in-frame clones, with some not included. The table has about 70,000 clones, 70% to 90% seen once. The sample was peripheral blood. These TCRs come from a human donor in a cohort sampled during active COVID-19.

This chain connects TRBV16 to TRBJ2-5; no clear D gene. V lost 3 bases and J lost 0, with 14 bases in between. Germline-derived CDR1 and CDR2 are KGHSY and FQNENV. CDR3 size: 16 residues. The chain's CDR3 is CASSHLAKKYQETQYF. The CDR3 nucleotides are TGTGCCAGCAGCCACCTTGCGAAGAAATACCAAGAGACCCAGTACTTC. The whole variable domain, filled in from reference TRBV16 and TRBJ2-5, reads GEEVAQTPKHLVRGEGQKAKLYCAPIKGHSYVFWYQQVLKNEFKFLISFQNENVFDETGMPKERFSAKCLPNSPCSLEIQATKLEDSAVYFCASSHLAKKYQETQYFGPGTRLLVL.

The chain joins TRBV7-5 to TRBJ1-1. TRBV7-5 is deemed a pseudogene. There are 17 residues in the CDR3. Here the CDR3 reads CARSLLRGGGMNTEAFF. The CDR3 bases are TGTGCCAGAAGCTTATTGAGGGGAGGGGGGATGAACACTGAAGCTTTCTTT.

The chain joins TRBV7-3 to TRBJ2-6, with TRBD1 identical over 7 bases. Germline-derived CDR1 and CDR2 are SGHTA and FQGTGA. The CDR3 contains 14 residues. V dropped 5 bases and J dropped 4; count of bases not matched to a gene: 2. CDR3 amino acids: CASSTGDGANVLTF. DNA for the CDR3: TGTGCCAGCAGCACAGGGGACGGGGCCAACGTCCTGACTTTC. Complete variable domain (other parts from reference TRBV7-3 and TRBJ2-6): GAGVSQTPSNKVTEKGKYVELRCDPISGHTALYWYRQSLGQGPEFLIYFQGTGAADDSGLPNDRFFAVRPEGSVSTLKIQRTERGDSAVYLCASSTGDGANVLTFGAGSRLTVL.

This clone was recorded once. Here the CDR3 reads CASSLAPVAGGLSDTQYF. Here the CDR3 DNA reads TGCGCCAGCAGCTTGGCCCCTGTTGCGGGGGGGCTGTCAGATACGCAGTATTTT. The V gene is TRBV5-1, the J gene TRBJ2-3, with 9 positions matching TRBD2. J gave up 4 bases and V 0 bases, and 12 bases lay outside the gene matches. The germline V gene encodes CDR1 SGHRS and CDR2 YFSETQ. CDR3 length equals 18 residues.

This rearrangement joins TRBV28 to TRBJ2-4; 9 bases match TRBD1. Germline V gives CDR1 MDHEN, CDR2 SYDVKM. V was pared by 5 bases and J by 8 bases, with 7 bases of the junction left unmatched. The CDR3 contains 14 residues. CDR3 region: CASSAGTGRDIQYF. The CDR3 region has the DNA TGTGCCAGCAGTGCTGGGACAGGGCGAGACATTCAGTACTTC.

The chain links TRBV5-4 to TRBJ2-7; a weak D match, TRBD2 (7 bases). V dropped 0 bases and J dropped 2 bases, with 24 bases sitting between them. This CDR3 has 19 amino acids. Germline V lookup: CDR1 SGHNT, CDR2 YYREEE (reference sequence). CDR3 region: CASSLEASYGGARPYEQYF. DNA for the CDR3: TGTGCCAGCAGCTTGGAGGCCTCCTATGGGGGGGCCCGACCCTACGAGCAGTACTTC.

The chain employs TRBV7-9 and TRBJ2-6; D possibly corresponds to TRBD2 (6 bases). The V end was cut by 6 bases, the J end by 1 base, with 13 bases between. The germline gives CDR1 SEHNR, CDR2 FQNEAQ (reference sequence). This CDR3 is 16 amino acids long. This CDR3 is CASREGSFSGANVLTF. In nucleotides, the CDR3 is TGTGCCAGCAGGGAGGGGTCCTTTTCTGGGGCCAACGTCCTGACTTTC. The entire variable domain, with the rest obtained from reference TRBV7-9 and TRBJ2-6, is as follows: DTGVSQNPRHKITKRGQNVTFRCDPISEHNRLYWYRQTLGQGPEFLTYFQNEAQLEKSRLLSDRFSAERPKGSFSTLEIQRTEQGDSAMYLCASREGSFSGANVLTFGAGSRLTVL.

The chain employs TRBV30 and TRBJ1-1, with TRBD1 as a possible D gene (5 bases). V lost 5 bases and J 1 base, leaving 14 bases between the germline ends. The length of the CDR3 is 14 residues. The germline CDR1 and CDR2 sequences are GTSNPN and SVGIG (reference sequence). In DNA form, the CDR3 reads TGTGCCTGGGGCCCGGGACTGCCGAACACTGAAGCTTTCTTT. Translating gives CAWGPGLPNTEAFF.

The chain combines TRBV29-1 with TRBJ2-5; D gene ambiguous. CDR1 and CDR2 from the germline V gene are SQVTM and ANQGSEA. This CDR3 contains 12 residues. V was pared by 6 bases and J by 0 bases, with 8 bases between. The chain's CDR3 is CSVASYQETQYF. CDR3 coding DNA: TGCAGCGTGGCTTCGTACCAAGAGACCCAGTACTTC.

This chain uses TRBV7-9 with TRBJ2-1, with a tentative D call TRBD1 (7 bases). Germline values: CDR1 SEHNR, CDR2 FQNEAQ (reference sequence). V shed 2 bases and J shed 8 bases, with 13 bases lying between them. This CDR3 has 14 amino acids. The chain's CDR3 is CASSLLGGGDEQFF. The CDR3 DNA is TGTGCCAGCAGCTTACTAGGAGGGGGCGATGAGCAGTTCTTC.

This clone was counted only a few times. The chain couples TRBV6-5 to TRBJ1-4; no clear D. Germline V gene sequence: CDR1 MNHEY, CDR2 SVGAGI. This CDR3 spans 15 amino acids. Between the trimmed V and J ends, which lost 2 bases and 0 bases, there was a span of 7 bases. Here the CDR3 DNA reads TGTGCCAGCAGTTACCGCGAAGCAACTAATGAAAAACTGTTTTTT. Translated: CASSYREATNEKLFF.

The chain is built from TRBV24-1 and TRBJ2-7; 8 bases match TRBD1. The germline V gene encodes CDR1 KGHDR and CDR2 SFDVKD. V trimming: 4 bases; J trimming: 4 bases; junction bases outside the gene matches: 5. The CDR3 covers 14 residues. CDR3 sequence: CATSDRDRKYEQYF. CDR3 in DNA: TGTGCCACCAGTGACCGGGACAGGAAATACGAGCAGTACTTC.

This rearrangement joins TRBV19 to TRBJ2-3, with a possible D match to TRBD2 (6 bases). The CDR3 has 16 amino acids. Looked up from germline, CDR1 is LNHDA and CDR2 is SQIVND (reference sequence). V was pared by 6 bases and J by 0 bases, with 16 bases between. The DNA for the CDR3 is TGTGCCAGTAGGATCCGTGTGGGGGGAAGCACAGATACGCAGTATTTT. As protein: CASRIRVGGSTDTQYF.

The V and J genes are TRBV5-8 and TRBJ2-3; D call uncertain. V was cut by 5 bases and J by 4 bases, with 8 bases left in between. The CDR3 has 12 residues. Germline CDR1 is SGHTS and CDR2 is YDEGEE. DNA of the CDR3: TGTGCCAGCAGAGTCGGGTCAGATACGCAGTATTTT. The encoded protein is CASRVGSDTQYF.

This rearrangement joins TRBV4-1 to TRBJ1-1; perhaps TRBD1 as D (6 bases). Germline values: CDR1 MGHRA, CDR2 YSYEKL. This CDR3 contains 14 residues. Trimming shortened V by 3 bases and J by 11 bases, and 19 bases separated the two germline ends. In DNA, the CDR3 is TGCGCCAGCAGCCAGGTGGACAGACCACCGGTGGCTTTCTTT. Translating gives CASSQVDRPPVAFF.

The chain links TRBV11-2 to TRBJ1-5, with 9 bases that match TRBD1. The germline gives CDR1 SGHAT, CDR2 FQNNGV. The CDR3 has 13 amino acids. Trimming took 5 bases from V and 5 from J; bases not matched to a gene: 1. Here the CDR3 reads CASSRDRDQPQHF. In nucleotides, the CDR3 is TGTGCCAGCAGCCGGGACAGGGATCAGCCCCAGCATTTT.

The V call is TRBV13, the J call TRBJ2-3; no definite D call. Germline assignment: CDR1 PRHDT and CDR2 FYEKMQ (reference sequence). This CDR3 region has 15 residues. Trimming pared 5 bases from V and 5 bases from J, leaving 17 bases between. The CDR3 coding sequence is TGTGCCAGCAGCCCCGACCACTCCAGGAAAGATACGCAGTATTTT. It encodes CASSPDHSRKDTQYF. Supplemented by reference TRBV13 and TRBJ2-3, the full variable domain reads AAGVIQSPRHLIKEKRETATLKCYPIPRHDTVYWYQQGPGQDPQFLISFYEKMQSDKGSIPDRFSAQQFSDYHSELNMSSLELGDSALYFCASSPDHSRKDTQYFGPGTRLTVL.

This rearrangement joins TRBV18 to TRBJ2-7, with TRBD1 as a possible D gene (6 bases). This CDR3 spans 13 amino acids. CDR1 KGHSH and CDR2 LQKENI come from the germline V gene. V was trimmed by 4 bases and J by 3 bases, leaving 10 bases between them. Here the CDR3 reads CASSQAQGYEQYF. CDR3 nucleotide sequence: TGTGCCAGCTCACAAGCACAGGGCTACGAGCAGTACTTC.

This sequence joins TRBV11-3 and TRBJ2-7, with D possibly TRBD1 on 7 matching bases. The CDR3 runs to 14 residues. CDR1 and CDR2 from the germline V gene are SGHNT and YENEEA. The ends were cut back, 3 bases at V and 6 bases at J, with 15 bases in the middle. The CDR3 DNA follows: TGTGCCAGCAGCTTGGAGGGGGCAGTATCCGAGCAGTACTTC. It translates to CASSLEGAVSEQYF. Filled out from reference TRBV11-3 and TRBJ2-7, the complete variable domain reads EAGVVQSPRYKIIEKKQPVAFWCNPISGHNTLYWYLQNLGQGPELLIRYENEEAVDDSQLPKDRFSAERLKGVDSTLKIQPAELGDSAVYLCASSLEGAVSEQYFGPGTRLTVT.

The genes are TRBV27 and TRBJ2-7; 8 positions agree with TRBD2. There are 17 residues in the CDR3. J gave up 2 bases and V 3 bases, and 12 bases lay outside the gene matches. Germline loops: CDR1 MNHEY, CDR2 SMNVEV (reference sequence). DNA for the CDR3: TGTGCCAGCAGTTTTCTATTTGCGGTAGCGGGGACCTACGAGCAGTACTTC. Protein: CASSFLFAVAGTYEQYF.

The rearrangement joins TRBV6-5 to TRBJ1-6; 8 nucleotides agree with TRBD1. J lost 7 bases, V lost 6 bases, and 8 bases had no gene match. Germline CDR1 and CDR2: MNHEY and SVGAGI. This CDR3 contains 15 residues. Written as DNA, the CDR3 is TGTGCCAGCAGACCCGACCGGACAGGGAATTCACCCCTCCACTTT. It is translated as CASRPDRTGNSPLHF.

V and J are TRBV7-6 and TRBJ1-1; TRBD1 might be the D (6 bases). Germline CDR1 is SGHVS and CDR2 is FNYEAQ. The CDR3 has 13 amino acids. The V and J ends lost 3 bases and 1 base respectively, with 6 bases between them. In DNA form, the CDR3 reads TGTGCCAGCAGCTTGACAGGGAACACTGAAGCTTTCTTT. This sequence encodes CASSLTGNTEAFF.

CDR3 loop: CAISEASGGTTRYEQYF. The CDR3 DNA is TGTGCCATCAGTGAGGCTAGCGGGGGGACCACACGGTACGAGCAGTACTTC. This chain connects TRBV10-3 to TRBJ2-7, with 11 bases lining up with TRBD2. The V gene end was trimmed by 2 bases and the J gene end by 4 bases; junction bases not matched to a gene: 10. This CDR3 is built from 17 residues. Germline V CDR1 and CDR2: ENHRY, SYGVKD.

The J gene is TRBJ2-5, the V gene TRBV7-9; no clear D gene. The V gene lost 5 bases and the J gene lost 1 base, with 2 bases spanning the gap. The germline CDR1 and CDR2 sequences are SEHNR and FQNEAQ (reference sequence). This CDR3 has 11 amino acids. CDR3 DNA sequence: TGTGCCAGCAGCCTCCAAGAGACCCAGTACTTC. As protein: CASSLQETQYF.

The chain combines TRBV30 with TRBJ2-3, with 8 bases matching TRBD2. The CDR3 spans 14 residues. V was pared by 5 bases and J by 5 bases, with 9 bases of the junction left unmatched. Germline CDR1 GTSNPN, CDR2 SVGIG (reference sequence). The CDR3 is CAWAGGAVVDTQYF. The CDR3 bases are TGTGCCTGGGCGGGGGGAGCGGTGGTAGATACGCAGTATTTT.